This T cell receptor (beta chain) was found in a study of T cell responses to AZD1222 COVID-19 vaccine (dated by TCRdb to the early 2020s). A note on the overall study: TCR sequencing covered about 230 trial participants: approximately 200 given two doses of AZD1222 and approximately 26 given two doses of MenACWY control vaccine. Enrollment into the trials was organized by age into subgroups of 18-55, 56-69 and 70-plus years, and those subgroups contained roughly 140, 27 and 60 TCR-sequenced participants, respectively.

The label giving this sample's time point can be read as: about 28 days (+/-7) after the second vaccine dose. AZD1222 recipients whose second dose came at about 4 weeks and those whose second dose came at about 12 weeks were combined into one group, since spike-specific TCR depth and breadth did not differ between the two schedules. Vaccinee samples were obtained from the UK trials COV001 and COV002, which included a single-blind randomized controlled phase 2/3 trial of AZD1222 (ChAdOx1 nCoV-19) in healthy adults. Trial participant PBMC samples were collected at day 0 and day 28 after the second dose for TCRbeta chain sequencing. Overall results and qualifications from the work: Most participants were white British and females outnumbered males, and the authors suggested that clonal diversity may have been underestimated. A significant rise in spike-specific TCR breadth and depth was observed after two AZD1222 doses relative to day 0 and relative to MenACWY recipients. Because no day 14 peak-response samples were available, repertoires were characterized only after the peak T cell response. Reportedly, close to half of the unique spike-specific TCRs recognized epitopes lying outside the regions that are mutated in the B.1.351 and B.1.1.7 variants. The whole spike protein was spanned by vaccine-associated CD4 TCRs, and dominant responses were seen in regions 160-218 and 743-854. Conclusions about previously exposed vaccinees are limited because only six or seven AZD1222 recipients were SARS-CoV-2 seropositive at baseline. The 56-69-year group was small, and its depth increase did not reach significance, likely because of low power.

Between the V and J ends, shortened by 2 bases and 4 bases respectively, the junction contains 15 bases. CDR3 length: 16 amino acids, cysteine to phenylalanine. The entry retains the CDR3 DNA only, 48 bases that are in frame from base 1. CDR1 and CDR2 are drawn from the germline V gene: SGHAT, FQNNGV. The CDR3 regions of human TCRbeta chains were analyzed by immunosequencing. The study's own analysis went as follows. TCRs in the repertoires were compared against a reference library of SARS-CoV-2-specific TCRs that had been generated with the MIRA antigen-specificity platform. Breadth was defined as the fraction of unique TCRs that were SARS-CoV-2-associated, and depth was defined as the fraction of total T cells that were SARS-CoV-2-associated. Using the MIRA data, each spike-specific TCR was mapped to the spike region that the TCR reacts to and placed in a CD4 or CD8 class. Log10-transformed breadth and depth values were compared by one-way ANOVA with Sidak's multiple comparisons tests. Not all clones reach the TCRdb copy of this immuneACCESS table, which keeps in-frame sequences only. Checked studies attribute under half of the gap to unresolved V genes and leave the rest unexplained. That table gives V, J and clone size, and the DNA gave D and trimming. Here the sample has about 89,000 clones; around 91% occur a single time. Around 5.5% of the sample comes from the top ten.

As to this clone: Its antigen is unknown. No qualities accompany the bases; no much larger clone lies one base away.

The TCR originated in an adult who received the AZD1222 COVID-19 vaccine. This receptor chain uses TRBV11-2 and TRBJ2-1; TRBD2 is a weak D gene call, 6 bases matching. The sequencing used peripheral blood, collected 28 days after the second AZD1222 dose. The DNA sequence reads TGTGCCAGCAGCTTATTGTTAGCGGAACCATACAATGAGCAGTTCTTC. It specifies CASSLLLAEPYNEQFF.